Below are 17 T cell receptor beta chains sequenced from a single sample in a study of blood T cell repertoires in COVID-19. Clones were sequenced by immunoSEQ multiplex PCR, and TCRdb holds only the in-frame ones, with some missing. The profile shows over 70,000 clones, approximately 89% of them singletons. Material for sequencing was peripheral blood. Receptors were obtained from a man aged 80 or over with acute or convalescent COVID-19.

This chain connects TRBV2 to TRBJ2-7, with 7 bases fitting TRBD1. The CDR3 is 13 residues long. Trimming cost V 7 bases and J 6 bases; bases outside gene matches: 9. Germline V gene sequence: CDR1 SNHLY, CDR2 FYNNEI. The DNA for the CDR3 is TGTGCCAGCAACCGCGACAGGGCAGGCGAGCAGTACTTC. Translation gives CASNRDRAGEQYF.

The V call is TRBV6-6, the J call TRBJ2-7; D is perhaps TRBD2 (8 bases). Trimming shortened V by 2 bases and J by 3 bases, and 17 bases separated the two germline ends. This CDR3 has 16 residues. Germline lookup yields CDR1 MNHNY and CDR2 SVGAGI (reference sequence). Here the CDR3 reads CASSYREGAGIYEQYF. CDR3 nucleotide sequence: TGTGCCAGCAGTTACCGGGAGGGGGCGGGGATCTACGAGCAGTACTTC.

This chain joins TRBV10-1 and TRBJ1-6, with a tentative D call TRBD1 (6 bases). CDR1 is WNHNN and CDR2 is SYGVQD in the germline V gene (reference sequence). V gave up 3 bases and J gave up 7 bases, with 10 bases separating them. The CDR3 extends over 14 amino acids. CDR3 protein: CASSEGQRNSPLHF. Written as DNA, the CDR3 is TGCGCCAGCAGTGAAGGACAGAGAAATTCACCCCTCCACTTT.

The chain joins TRBV7-8 to TRBJ1-1; TRBD1 might be the D (5 bases). Looked up from germline, CDR1 is SGHVS and CDR2 is FQNEAQ. The CDR3 has 16 residues. V gave up 0 bases and J gave up 3 bases, with 14 bases separating them. The CDR3 bases are TGTGCCAGCAGCTTAGCGAGAGGAGCAGGGTACACTGAAGCTTTCTTT. Amino acids: CASSLARGAGYTEAFF.

The V gene is TRBV29-1, the J gene TRBJ1-2, with TRBD1 matching 7 bases. The germline V gene encodes CDR1 SQVTM and CDR2 ANQGSEA. With 6 bases clipped from V and 6 bases from J, the junction kept 13 bases outside the gene matches. The length of the CDR3 is 14 residues. The CDR3 loop reads CSVALGGGAHGYTF. The CDR3 coding sequence is TGCAGCGTCGCCTTAGGGGGCGGGGCCCATGGCTACACCTTC.

This chain joins TRBV7-2 and TRBJ2-3; D possibly corresponds to TRBD1 (5 bases). Germline V gives CDR1 SGHTA, CDR2 FQGNSA. The CDR3 length is 15 residues. The V end was cut by 1 base, the J end by 0 bases, with 8 bases between. The CDR3 loop reads CASSLGGQSTDTQYF. CDR3 in DNA: TGTGCCAGCAGCTTAGGGGGCCAGAGCACAGATACGCAGTATTTT.

The chain uses TRBV9 and TRBJ2-1, with 10 bases fitting TRBD2. J lost 7 bases, V lost 2 bases, and 9 bases had no gene match. Germline-derived CDR1 and CDR2 are SGDLS and YYNGEE. CDR3 length: 16 amino acids. The DNA for the CDR3 is TGTGCCAGCAGCGTTCGGGCTAGCGGGAGAGTAAATGAGCAGTTCTTC. It yields the protein CASSVRASGRVNEQFF.

The chain is built from TRBV28 and TRBJ1-5; weak D call: TRBD1 (5 bases). Trimming shortened V by 6 bases and J by 4 bases, and 19 bases separated the two germline ends. The CDR3 is 16 amino acids. Germline V gene data show CDR1 as MDHEN and CDR2 as SYDVKM. The CDR3 loop reads CASRPGLQGENQPQHF. The CDR3 coding sequence is TGTGCCAGCAGACCCGGTTTGCAGGGTGAGAATCAGCCCCAGCATTTT.

The gene calls are TRBV27 and TRBJ2-7; 7 nucleotides agree with TRBD1. Germline CDR1 MNHEY, CDR2 SMNVEV (reference sequence). CDR3 length: 15 residues. V dropped 5 bases and J dropped 7; count of bases not matched to a gene: 14. In nucleotides, the CDR3 is TGTGCCAGCAGTCCCAGACAGGGCATCCTAGGGGAGCAGTACTTC. Residues: CASSPRQGILGEQYF.

The gene calls are TRBV7-8 and TRBJ2-2; 12 bases align to TRBD1. V shed 11 bases, J shed 4 bases, and the junction held 8 bases outside the gene matches. This CDR3 contains 15 residues. Germline CDR1 SGHVS, CDR2 FQNEAQ. CDR3 amino acids: CAHLGTGGGTGELFF. As DNA, the CDR3 is TGTGCCCACTTGGGGACAGGGGGCGGCACCGGGGAGCTGTTTTTT.

The rearrangement links TRBV7-3 to TRBJ2-3; 9 bases fit TRBD2. CDR3 length: 15 amino acids. Germline trimming cut 1 base from V and 6 bases from J; bases unmatched to any gene: 5. The germline V gene has CDR1 SGHTA and CDR2 FQGTGA. CDR3 DNA: TGTGCCAGCAGCTTAAGGCGGGGGGGCCCGGATACGCAGTATTTT. This codes for CASSLRRGGPDTQYF. Supplemented by reference TRBV7-3 and TRBJ2-3, the full variable domain reads GAGVSQTPSNKVTEKGKYVELRCDPISGHTALYWYRQSLGQGPEFLIYFQGTGAADDSGLPNDRFFAVRPEGSVSTLKIQRTERGDSAVYLCASSLRRGGPDTQYFGPGTRLTVL.

This clone showed up just once. This chain joins TRBV5-1 and TRBJ1-1; no definite D call. The CDR3 length is 13 residues. V gave up 5 bases and J gave up 2 bases, with 10 bases separating them. Germline values: CDR1 SGHRS, CDR2 YFSETQ. The CDR3 reads CASRREGNTEAFF. Written as DNA, the CDR3 is TGCGCCAGCAGAAGGGAGGGTAACACTGAAGCTTTCTTT.

This clone was recorded only once. This chain joins TRBV7-3 and TRBJ2-6; D may be TRBD2 (6 bases). Trimming left V 4 bases short and J 0 bases short, with 13 bases between. This CDR3 spans 17 amino acids. Per germline, CDR1 SGHTA and CDR2 FQGTGA. CDR3 nucleotides: TGTGCCAGCAGCTCCGGGGGTTACTACTCTGGGGCCAACGTCCTGACTTTC. Its protein is CASSSGGYYSGANVLTF.

The chain links TRBV19 to TRBJ1-5, with no clear D. The V gene's germline CDR1 is LNHDA and CDR2 SQIVND (reference sequence). The CDR3 runs to 14 residues. V was trimmed by 3 bases and J by 5 bases, leaving 11 bases between them. The CDR3 region is CASSIERVDQPQHF. The CDR3 coding sequence is TGTGCCAGTAGTATTGAGAGGGTTGATCAGCCCCAGCATTTT. The full variable domain, in which reference TRBV19 and TRBJ1-5 provide the parts outside the CDR3, is DGGITQSPKYLFRKEGQNVTLSCEQNLNHDAMYWYRQDPGQGLRLIYYSQIVNDFQKGDIAEGYSVSREKKESFPLTVTSAQKNPTAFYLCASSIERVDQPQHFGDGTRLSIL.

The V and J genes are TRBV10-3 and TRBJ2-3; 7 bases agree with TRBD2. The CDR3 is made up of 14 amino acids. V lost 6 bases and J lost 7; bases outside the gene matches: 10. CDR1 and CDR2 (germline): ENHRY, SYGVKD. CDR3 region: CAISPRAGENTQYF. CDR3 nucleotides: TGTGCCATCAGCCCTAGGGCGGGAGAGAATACGCAGTATTTT.

The chain has TRBV9 and TRBJ2-7; 8 bases map to TRBD2. V gave up 0 bases and J gave up 2 bases; unmatched junction bases: 7. The CDR3 totals 16 residues. The germline gives CDR1 SGDLS, CDR2 YYNGEE. CDR3 sequence reads: CASSVEELAGTYEQYF. CDR3 bases: TGTGCCAGCAGCGTAGAGGAATTAGCGGGGACCTACGAGCAGTACTTC.

The chain uses TRBV6-2 or TRBV6-3 and TRBJ2-3; 14 bases fit TRBD2. This CDR3 is built from 16 residues. V was clipped by 2 bases and J by 4 bases; unmatched bases: 2. Germline V gene sequence: CDR1 MNHEY, CDR2 SVGEGT. CDR3 DNA: TGTGCCAGCAGTTACGGGACTAGCGGGGGAGCAGATACGCAGTATTTT. Translation gives CASSYGTSGGADTQYF.